This T cell receptor (beta chain) originates from a study of blood T cell repertoires in COVID-19. Study information: Whether acute or convalescent, the COVID-19 samples came from the United States, Italy and Spain. From T cells, B-cell-depleted T cells, or PBMCs came the material, which was cDNA or gDNA.

One Seattle source followed patients from active infection through their disease course. CDR1 is MNHNY and CDR2 is SVGAGI in the germline V gene (reference sequence). The CDR3 runs to 14 residues. V gave up 6 bases and J gave up 5 bases, with 14 bases separating them. In the study's own analysis: Researchers report that nucleated cell counts were estimated from reference gene primer amplification. Clones were read by immunoSEQ multiplex PCR, and TCRdb kept only the in-frame ones, dropping some. The V and J calls and clone size are taken from that table; D and trimming were inferred from the DNA. This sample has more than 85,000 clones, with more than 90% found just once.

The sample consisted of peripheral blood. V and J are TRBV6-6 and TRBJ1-5; D perhaps matches TRBD1 (5 bases). The TCR originated in a woman aged 45-60 years with COVID-19, enrolled during active disease. In DNA, the CDR3 is TGTGCCAGCAGCCGGGGGATGGGGGATCAGCCCCAGCATTTT. It translates to CASSRGMGDQPQHF.